This T cell receptor beta chain derives from a study of T cell repertoires in cytomegalovirus infection. Overall study context: Indications of both CMV infection and matching HLA type were provided by public TCR beta signatures.

Per the germline V gene, CDR1 is LGHDT and CDR2 is YNNKEL (reference sequence). Trimming cost V 5 bases and J 8 bases; bases outside gene matches: 2. There are 12 residues in the CDR3. TCRdb processed the reads anew with MiXCR; each CDR3 protein has one entry. Of 480,000 or so distinct CDR3 sequences listed, approximately 10% are singletons. About this clonotype itself: Its antigen is not identified.

Broader study findings: Totalled public TCR beta family frequency picked out people who carried CMV plus the relevant HLA.

The TCR comes from a human donor in good health (CMV status not recorded). Some clones in this sample may be carry-over from other donors' samples. Sequencing was done on a sample of PBMCs. The genes are TRBV3-1 and TRBJ2-1; 8 nucleotides align to TRBD2. CDR3 residues: CASSATSDEQFF. DNA for the CDR3: TGTGCCAGCAGCGCGACTAGCGATGAGCAGTTCTTC.